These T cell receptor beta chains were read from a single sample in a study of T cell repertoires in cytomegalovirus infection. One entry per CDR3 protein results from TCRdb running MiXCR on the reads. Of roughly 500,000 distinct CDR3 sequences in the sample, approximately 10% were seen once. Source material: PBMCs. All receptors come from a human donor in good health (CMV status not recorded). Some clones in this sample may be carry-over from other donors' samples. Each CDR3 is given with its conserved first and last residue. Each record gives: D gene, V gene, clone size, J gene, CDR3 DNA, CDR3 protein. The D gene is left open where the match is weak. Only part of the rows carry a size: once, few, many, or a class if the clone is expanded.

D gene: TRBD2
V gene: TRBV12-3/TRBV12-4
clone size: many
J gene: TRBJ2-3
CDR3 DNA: TGTGCCAGCAGTTTGGCAAAGGGACTAGCGGGAGGCGATACGCAGTATTTT
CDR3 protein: CASSLAKGLAGGDTQYF

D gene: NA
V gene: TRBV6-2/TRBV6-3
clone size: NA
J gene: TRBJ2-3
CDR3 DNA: TGTGCCAGCAGTTACCGGGCGGGCCAGAGCACAGATACGCAGTATTTT
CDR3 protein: CASSYRAGQSTDTQYF

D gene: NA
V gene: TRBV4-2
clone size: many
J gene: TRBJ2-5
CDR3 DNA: TGTGCCAGCAGCCAAGATCTTCAAGGGGGGGGCCGCCAAGAGACCCAGTACTTC
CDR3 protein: CASSQDLQGGGRQETQYF

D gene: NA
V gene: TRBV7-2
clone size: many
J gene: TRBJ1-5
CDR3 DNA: TGTGCCAGCAGTCCGGACGCGAATCAGCCCCAGCATTTT
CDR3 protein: CASSPDANQPQHF

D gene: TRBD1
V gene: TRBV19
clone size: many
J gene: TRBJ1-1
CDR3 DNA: TGTGCCAGTATCGACAGGGATGTTGAAGCTTTCTTT
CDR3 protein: CASIDRDVEAFF

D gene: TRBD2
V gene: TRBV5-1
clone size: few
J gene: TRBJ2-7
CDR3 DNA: TGCGCCAGCAGCGCCCTAGCGGGAGGACACAACGAGCAGTACTTC
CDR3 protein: CASSALAGGHNEQYF

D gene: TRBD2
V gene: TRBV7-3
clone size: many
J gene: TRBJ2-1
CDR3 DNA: TGTGCCAGCAGCTTAGGTTTTGCGGGAGACTACAATGAGCAGTTCTTC
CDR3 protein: CASSLGFAGDYNEQFF

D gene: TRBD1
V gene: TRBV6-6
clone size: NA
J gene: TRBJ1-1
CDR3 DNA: TGTGCCAGCGGTTCCCAACAGGGGTGGAACACTGAAGCTTTCTTT
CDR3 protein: CASGSQQGWNTEAFF

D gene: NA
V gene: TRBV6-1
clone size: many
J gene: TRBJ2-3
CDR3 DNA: TGTGCCAGCAGTGGGGGGATAAGCACAGATACGCAGTATTTT
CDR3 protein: CASSGGISTDTQYF

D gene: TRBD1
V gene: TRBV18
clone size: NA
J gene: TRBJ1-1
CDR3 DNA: TGTGCCAGCTCATCCTCCCAATCCGGGACAGGGGGGATTGAAGCTTTCTTT
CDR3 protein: CASSSSQSGTGGIEAFF

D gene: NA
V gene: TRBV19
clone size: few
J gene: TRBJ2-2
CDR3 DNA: TGTGCCAGTACCGATCTCAGGCGAGGGAGCACCGGGGAGCTGTTTTTT
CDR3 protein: CASTDLRRGSTGELFF

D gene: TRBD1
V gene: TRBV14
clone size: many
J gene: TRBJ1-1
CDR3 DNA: TGTGCCAGCAGCCAAGGCGGGACAGGGTTTAATGAAGCTTTCTTT
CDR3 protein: CASSQGGTGFNEAFF

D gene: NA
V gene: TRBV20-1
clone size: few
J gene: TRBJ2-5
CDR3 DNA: TGCAGTGCCGAGGACAGAGTCCAAGAGACCCAGTACTTC
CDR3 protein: CSAEDRVQETQYF

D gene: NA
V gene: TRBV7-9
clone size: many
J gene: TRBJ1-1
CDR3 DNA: TGTGCCATCGTCGTACCAAGCACTGAAGCTTTCTTT
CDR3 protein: CAIVVPSTEAFF

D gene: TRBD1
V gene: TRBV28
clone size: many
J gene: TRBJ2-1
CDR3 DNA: TGTGCCAGCAGTTTCGGGACAGGGCGGCAGTTCTTC
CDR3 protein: CASSFGTGRQFF

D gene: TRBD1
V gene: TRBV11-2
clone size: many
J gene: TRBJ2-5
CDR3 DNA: TGTGCCAGCAGCTCCGACAGGGTGGAGTACCAAGAGACCCAGTACTTC
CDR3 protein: CASSSDRVEYQETQYF